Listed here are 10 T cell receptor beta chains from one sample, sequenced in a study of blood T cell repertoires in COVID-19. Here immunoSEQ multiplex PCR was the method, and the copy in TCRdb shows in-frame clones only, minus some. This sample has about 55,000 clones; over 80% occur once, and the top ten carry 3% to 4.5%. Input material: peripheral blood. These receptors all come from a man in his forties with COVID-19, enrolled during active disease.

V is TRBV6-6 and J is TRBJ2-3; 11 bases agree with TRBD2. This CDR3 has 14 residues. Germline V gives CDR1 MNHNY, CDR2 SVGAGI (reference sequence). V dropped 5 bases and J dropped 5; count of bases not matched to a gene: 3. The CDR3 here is CASSSGLAGDTQYF. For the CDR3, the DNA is TGTGCCAGCAGTAGCGGACTAGCGGGAGATACGCAGTATTTT.

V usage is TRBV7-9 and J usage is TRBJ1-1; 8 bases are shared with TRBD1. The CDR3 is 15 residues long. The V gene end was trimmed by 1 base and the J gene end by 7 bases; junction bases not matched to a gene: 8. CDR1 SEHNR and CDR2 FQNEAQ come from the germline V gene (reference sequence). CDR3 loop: CASSLVPGGRGEAFF. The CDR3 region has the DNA TGTGCCAGCAGCTTAGTCCCAGGGGGCAGGGGTGAAGCTTTCTTT. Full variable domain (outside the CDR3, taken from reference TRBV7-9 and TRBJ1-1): DTGVSQNPRHKITKRGQNVTFRCDPISEHNRLYWYRQTLGQGPEFLTYFQNEAQLEKSRLLSDRFSAERPKGSFSTLEIQRTEQGDSAMYLCASSLVPGGRGEAFFGQGTRLTVV.

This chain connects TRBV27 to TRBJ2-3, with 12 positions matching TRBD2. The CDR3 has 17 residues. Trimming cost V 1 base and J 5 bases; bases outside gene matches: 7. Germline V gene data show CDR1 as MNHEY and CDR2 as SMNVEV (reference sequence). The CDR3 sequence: CASSLWASGGAVDTQYF. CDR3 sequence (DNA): TGTGCCAGCAGTTTATGGGCTAGCGGGGGGGCAGTAGATACGCAGTATTTT.

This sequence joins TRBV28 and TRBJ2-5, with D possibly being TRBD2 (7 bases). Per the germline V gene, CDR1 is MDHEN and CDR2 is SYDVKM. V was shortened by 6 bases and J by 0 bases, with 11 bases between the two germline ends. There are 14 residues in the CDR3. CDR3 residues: CASRGGPHQETQYF. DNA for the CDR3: TGTGCCAGCAGGGGGGGGCCGCACCAAGAGACCCAGTACTTC.

The CDR3 loop is CASGLNRGEEQYF. The CDR3 nucleotides are TGTGCCAGCGGCCTAAACAGGGGGGAAGAGCAGTACTTC. The V gene is TRBV19, the J gene TRBJ2-7; 8 bases match TRBD1. V dropped 9 bases and J dropped 7; count of bases not matched to a gene: 11. The germline gives CDR1 LNHDA, CDR2 SQIVND (reference sequence). This CDR3 is built from 13 residues.

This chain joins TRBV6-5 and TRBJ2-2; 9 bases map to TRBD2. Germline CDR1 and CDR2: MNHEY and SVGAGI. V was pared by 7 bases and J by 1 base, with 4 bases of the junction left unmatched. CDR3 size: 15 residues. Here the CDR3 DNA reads TGTGCCAGCAACAAACTAGCGGGGAACACCGGGGAGCTGTTTTTT. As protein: CASNKLAGNTGELFF.

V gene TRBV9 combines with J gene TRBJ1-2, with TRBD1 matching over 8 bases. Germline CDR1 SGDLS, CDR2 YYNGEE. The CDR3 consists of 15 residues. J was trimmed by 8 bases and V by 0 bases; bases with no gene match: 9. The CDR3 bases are TGTGCCAGCAGCGTAGGTGCAGGGGGCCAGACCGGCTACACCTTC. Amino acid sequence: CASSVGAGGQTGYTF.

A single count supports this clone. Here the CDR3 reads CASAPSGTYNEQFF. The CDR3, as DNA: TGCGCCAGCGCACCTAGCGGTACTTACAATGAGCAGTTCTTC. V gene TRBV4-1 combines with J gene TRBJ2-1; 7 bases map to TRBD2. The CDR3 is 14 residues long. The J segment lost 4 bases and the V segment lost 8 bases, leaving 8 bases of the junction unmatched. CDR1 is MGHRA, CDR2 YSYEKL, per germline.

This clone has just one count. CDR3 DNA: TGTGCCACCAGTGATTTGCGGGGGGGGTACAATGAGCAGTTCTTC. Translation: CATSDLRGGYNEQFF. This sequence joins TRBV24-1 and TRBJ2-1; TRBD2 aligns across 8 bases. V shed 0 bases, J shed 4 bases, and the junction held 1 base outside the gene matches. Looked up from germline, CDR1 is KGHDR and CDR2 is SFDVKD. The CDR3 is 15 residues long.

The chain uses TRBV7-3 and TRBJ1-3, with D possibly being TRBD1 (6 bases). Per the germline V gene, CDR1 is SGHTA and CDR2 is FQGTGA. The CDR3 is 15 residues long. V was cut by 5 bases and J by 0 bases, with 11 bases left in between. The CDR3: CASSQDSYSGNTIYF. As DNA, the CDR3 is TGTGCCAGCAGCCAGGACAGCTACTCTGGAAACACCATATATTTT.